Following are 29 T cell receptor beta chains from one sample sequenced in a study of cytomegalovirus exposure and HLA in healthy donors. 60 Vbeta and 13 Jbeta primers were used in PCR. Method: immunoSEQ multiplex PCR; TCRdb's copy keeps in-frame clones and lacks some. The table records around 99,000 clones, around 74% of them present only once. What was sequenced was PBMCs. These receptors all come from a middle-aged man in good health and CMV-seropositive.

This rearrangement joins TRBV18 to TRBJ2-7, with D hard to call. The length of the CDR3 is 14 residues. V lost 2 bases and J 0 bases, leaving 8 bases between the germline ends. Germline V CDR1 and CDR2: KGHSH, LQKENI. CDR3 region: CASSPTSSSYEQYF. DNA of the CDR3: TGTGCCAGCTCACCAACGTCGAGCTCCTACGAGCAGTACTTC.

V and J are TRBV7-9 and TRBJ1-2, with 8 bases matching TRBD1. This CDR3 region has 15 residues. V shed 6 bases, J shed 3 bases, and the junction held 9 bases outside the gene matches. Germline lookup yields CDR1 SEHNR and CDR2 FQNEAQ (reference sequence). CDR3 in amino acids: CASRETGTGHYGYTF. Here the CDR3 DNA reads TGTGCCAGCAGAGAAACCGGGACAGGACACTATGGCTACACCTTC.

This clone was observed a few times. The CDR3 spells CASSPRGERNTGELFF. CDR3 coding DNA: TGTGCCAGCTCACCACGGGGAGAGAGAAACACCGGGGAGCTGTTTTTT. The V gene is TRBV18, the J gene TRBJ2-2, with D tentatively TRBD2 (5 bases). V dropped 1 base and J dropped 2 bases, with 11 bases sitting between them. The CDR3 covers 16 residues. CDR1 is KGHSH, CDR2 LQKENI, per germline.

The CDR3 spells CASSIGQRTSGELFF. The CDR3 coding sequence is TGTGCCAGTAGTATAGGGCAAAGGACCAGCGGGGAACTGTTTTTT. This rearrangement joins TRBV19 to TRBJ1-4; D gene ambiguous. The V end lost 1 base, the J end lost 12 bases, and 18 bases lay between the germline ends. CDR3 size: 15 residues. The germline V gene encodes CDR1 LNHDA and CDR2 SQIVND (reference sequence). Full variable domain (rest looked up from reference TRBV19 and TRBJ1-4): DGGITQSPKYLFRKEGQNVTLSCEQNLNHDAMYWYRQDPGQGLRLIYYSQIVNDFQKGDIAEGYSVSREKKESFPLTVTSAQKNPTAFYLCASSIGQRTSGELFFGSGTQLSVL.

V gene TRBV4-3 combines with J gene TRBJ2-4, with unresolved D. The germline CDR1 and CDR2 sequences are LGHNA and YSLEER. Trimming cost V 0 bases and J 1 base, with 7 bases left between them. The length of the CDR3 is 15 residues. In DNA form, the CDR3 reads TGCGCCAGCAGCCAAGATGGGCTGGCCAAAAACATTCAGTACTTC. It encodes CASSQDGLAKNIQYF.

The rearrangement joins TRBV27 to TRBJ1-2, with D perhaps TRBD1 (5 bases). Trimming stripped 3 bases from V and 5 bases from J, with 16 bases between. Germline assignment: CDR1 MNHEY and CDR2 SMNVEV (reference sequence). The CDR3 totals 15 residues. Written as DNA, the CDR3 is TGTGCCAGCAGTTTGAGGGGCGCGGGAGGGTATGGCTACACCTTC. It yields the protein CASSLRGAGGYGYTF.

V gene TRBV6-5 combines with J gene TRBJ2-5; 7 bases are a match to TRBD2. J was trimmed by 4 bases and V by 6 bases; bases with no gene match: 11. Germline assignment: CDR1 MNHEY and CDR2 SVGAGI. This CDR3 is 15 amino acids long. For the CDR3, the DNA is TGTGCCAGCAGGAAAATGACTAGCCCGGGAGAGACCCAGTACTTC. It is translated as CASRKMTSPGETQYF.

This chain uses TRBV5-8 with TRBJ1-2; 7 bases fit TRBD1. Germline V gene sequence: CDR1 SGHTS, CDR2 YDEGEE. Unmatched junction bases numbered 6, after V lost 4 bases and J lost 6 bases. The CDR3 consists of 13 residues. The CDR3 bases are TGTGCCAGCAGCGCGACAGGGACTCATGGCTACACCTTC. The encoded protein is CASSATGTHGYTF.

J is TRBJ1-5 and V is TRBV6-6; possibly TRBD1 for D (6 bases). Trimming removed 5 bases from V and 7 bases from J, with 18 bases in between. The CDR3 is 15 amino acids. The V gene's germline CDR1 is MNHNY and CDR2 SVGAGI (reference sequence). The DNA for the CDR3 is TGTGCCAGCAGTAACAGGGACGACTCAGGCCAGCCCCAGCATTTT. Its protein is CASSNRDDSGQPQHF.

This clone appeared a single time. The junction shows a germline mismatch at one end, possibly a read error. The CDR3 loop reads CAWSVWGGYGYPF. CDR3 in DNA: TGTGCCTGGAGTGTGTGGGGGGGCTATGGCTACCCCTTC. V gene TRBV30 combines with J gene TRBJ1-2; maybe TRBD1 (6 bases). The germline V gene encodes CDR1 GTSNPN and CDR2 SVGIG (reference sequence). The CDR3 is 13 amino acids. The variable domain in full, with the rest retrieved from reference TRBV30 and TRBJ1-2, is SQTIHQWPATLVQPVGSPLSLECTVEGTSNPNLYWYRQAAGRGLQLLFYSVGIGQISSEVPQNLSASRPQDRQFILSSKKLLLSDSGFYLCAWSVWGGYGYPFGSGTRLTVV.

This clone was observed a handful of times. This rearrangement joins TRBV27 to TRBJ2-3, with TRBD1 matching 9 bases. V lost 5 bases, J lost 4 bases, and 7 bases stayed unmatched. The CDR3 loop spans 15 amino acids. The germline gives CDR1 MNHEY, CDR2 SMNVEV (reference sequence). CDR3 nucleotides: TGTGCCAGCAGTCCCGGGACAGGGAATGCAGATACGCAGTATTTT. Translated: CASSPGTGNADTQYF.

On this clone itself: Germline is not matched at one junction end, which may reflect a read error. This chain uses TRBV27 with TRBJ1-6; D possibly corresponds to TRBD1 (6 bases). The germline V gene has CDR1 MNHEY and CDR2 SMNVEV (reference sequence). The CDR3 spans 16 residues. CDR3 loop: CASSPIGGRRNSPLNF. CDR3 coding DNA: TGTGCCAGCAGTCCGATCGGGGGGCGACGTAATTCACCCCTCAACTTT.

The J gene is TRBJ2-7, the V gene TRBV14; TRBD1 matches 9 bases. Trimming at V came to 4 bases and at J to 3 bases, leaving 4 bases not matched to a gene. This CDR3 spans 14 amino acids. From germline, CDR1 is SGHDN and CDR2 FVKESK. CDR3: CASSRKGQGYEQYF. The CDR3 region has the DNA TGTGCCAGCAGCCGGAAGGGACAGGGCTACGAGCAGTACTTC.

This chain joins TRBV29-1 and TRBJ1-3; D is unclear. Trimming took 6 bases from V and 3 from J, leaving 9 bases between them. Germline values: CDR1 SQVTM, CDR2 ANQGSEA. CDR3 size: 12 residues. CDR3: CSVHTGGNTIYF. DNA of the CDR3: TGCAGCGTCCATACCGGTGGAAACACCATATATTTT.

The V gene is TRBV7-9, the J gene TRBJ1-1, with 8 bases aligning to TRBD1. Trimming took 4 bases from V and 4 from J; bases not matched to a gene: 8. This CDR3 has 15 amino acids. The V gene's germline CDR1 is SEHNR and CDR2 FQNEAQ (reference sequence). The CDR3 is CASSSSGQGATEAFF. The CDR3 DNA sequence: TGTGCCAGCAGCTCGAGCGGTCAGGGGGCCACTGAAGCTTTCTTT.

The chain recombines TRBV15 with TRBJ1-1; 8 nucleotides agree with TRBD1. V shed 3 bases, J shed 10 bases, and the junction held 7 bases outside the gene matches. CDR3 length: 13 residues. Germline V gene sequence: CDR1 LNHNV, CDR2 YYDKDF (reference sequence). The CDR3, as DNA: TGTGCCACCAGCAGGGAGGGGACAGGTGGAGCTTTCTTT. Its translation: CATSREGTGGAFF. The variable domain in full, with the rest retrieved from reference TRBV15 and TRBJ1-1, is DAMVIQNPRYQVTQFGKPVTLSCSQTLNHNVMYWYQQKSSQAPKLLFHYYDKDFNNEADTPDNFQSRRPNTSFCFLDIRSPGLGDTAMYLCATSREGTGGAFFGQGTRLTVV.

This CDR3 is CAISEEEGTANYGYTF. CDR3 nucleotide sequence: TGTGCCATCAGTGAGGAGGAGGGCACCGCTAACTATGGCTACACCTTC. The chain employs TRBV10-3 and TRBJ1-2; D gene uncertain. The CDR3 has 16 residues. Germline CDR1 and CDR2: ENHRY and SYGVKD. V lost 2 bases to trimming and J lost 0 bases, with 13 bases between them.

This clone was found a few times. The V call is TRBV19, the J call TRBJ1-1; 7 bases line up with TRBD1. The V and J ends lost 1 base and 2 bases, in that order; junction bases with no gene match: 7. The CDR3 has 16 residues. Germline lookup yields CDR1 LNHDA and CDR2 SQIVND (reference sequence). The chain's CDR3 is CASSIVRGRGNTEAFF. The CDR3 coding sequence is TGTGCCAGTAGTATAGTAAGGGGGCGAGGTAACACTGAAGCTTTCTTT. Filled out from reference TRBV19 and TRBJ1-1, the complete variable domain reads DGGITQSPKYLFRKEGQNVTLSCEQNLNHDAMYWYRQDPGQGLRLIYYSQIVNDFQKGDIAEGYSVSREKKESFPLTVTSAQKNPTAFYLCASSIVRGRGNTEAFFGQGTRLTVV.

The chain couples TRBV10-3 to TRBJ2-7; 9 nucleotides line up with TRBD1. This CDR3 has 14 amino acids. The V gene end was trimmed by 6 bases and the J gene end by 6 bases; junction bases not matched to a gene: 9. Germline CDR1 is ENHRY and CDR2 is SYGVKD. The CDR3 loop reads CAISPGQGLGEQYF. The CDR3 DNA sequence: TGTGCCATCAGCCCGGGACAGGGATTGGGCGAGCAGTACTTC.

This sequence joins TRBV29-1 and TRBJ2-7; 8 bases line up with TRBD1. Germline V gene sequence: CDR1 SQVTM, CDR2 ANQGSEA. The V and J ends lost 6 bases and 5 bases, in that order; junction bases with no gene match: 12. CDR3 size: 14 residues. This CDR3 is CSVEITGGRDEQYF. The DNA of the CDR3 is TGCAGCGTGGAAATTACAGGGGGACGGGACGAGCAGTACTTC.

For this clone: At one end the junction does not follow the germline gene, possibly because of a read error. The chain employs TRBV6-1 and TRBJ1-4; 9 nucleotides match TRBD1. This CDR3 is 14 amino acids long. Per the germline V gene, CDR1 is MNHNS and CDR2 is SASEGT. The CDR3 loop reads CARRGQGPNEKLFF. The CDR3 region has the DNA TGTGCCCGCAGGGGACAGGGACCTAATGAAAAACTGTTTTTT.

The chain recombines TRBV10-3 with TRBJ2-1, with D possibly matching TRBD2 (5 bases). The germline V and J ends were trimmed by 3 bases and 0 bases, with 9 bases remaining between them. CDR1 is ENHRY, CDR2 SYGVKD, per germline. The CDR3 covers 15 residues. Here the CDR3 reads CAISDGLSSYNEQFF. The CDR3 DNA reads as TGTGCCATCAGTGATGGACTTAGCTCCTACAATGAGCAGTTCTTC.

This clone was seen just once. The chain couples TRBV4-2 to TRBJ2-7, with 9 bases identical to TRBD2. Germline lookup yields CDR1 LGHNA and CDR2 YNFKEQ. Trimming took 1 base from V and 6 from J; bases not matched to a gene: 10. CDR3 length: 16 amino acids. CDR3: CASSQAELAGAGEQYF. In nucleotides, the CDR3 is TGTGCCAGCAGCCAAGCGGAACTAGCGGGCGCCGGCGAGCAGTACTTC.

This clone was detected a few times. DNA of the CDR3: TGTGCCAGCAGTCTCGACATTGGGCCCCAGCATTTT. Translating gives CASSLDIGPQHF. This sequence joins TRBV27 and TRBJ1-5; D is uncertain. V was cut by 5 bases and J by 9 bases, with 11 bases left in between. The germline gives CDR1 MNHEY, CDR2 SMNVEV (reference sequence). The CDR3 loop spans 12 amino acids.

The CDR3 DNA reads TGTGCCAGCAGCTTAACAGGGGAGGGAAACACCATATATTTT. It yields the protein CASSLTGEGNTIYF. The V and J genes are TRBV7-9 and TRBJ1-3, with TRBD1 identical over 7 bases. Germline CDR1 and CDR2: SEHNR and FQNEAQ (reference sequence). V was pared by 2 bases and J by 4 bases, with 2 bases of the junction left unmatched. The CDR3 consists of 14 residues.

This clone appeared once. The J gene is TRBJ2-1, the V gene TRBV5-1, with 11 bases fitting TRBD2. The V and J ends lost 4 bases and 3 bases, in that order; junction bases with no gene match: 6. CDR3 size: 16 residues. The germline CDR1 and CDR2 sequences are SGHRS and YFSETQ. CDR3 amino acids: CASSASGTSGYNEQFF. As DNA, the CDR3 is TGCGCCAGCAGCGCGTCCGGGACTAGCGGCTACAATGAGCAGTTCTTC.

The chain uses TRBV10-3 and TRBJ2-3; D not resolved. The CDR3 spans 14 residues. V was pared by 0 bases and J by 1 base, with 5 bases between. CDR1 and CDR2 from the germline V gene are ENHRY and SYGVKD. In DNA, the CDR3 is TGTGCCATCAGTGAGTCGATAGGCACAGATACGCAGTATTTT. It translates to CAISESIGTDTQYF.

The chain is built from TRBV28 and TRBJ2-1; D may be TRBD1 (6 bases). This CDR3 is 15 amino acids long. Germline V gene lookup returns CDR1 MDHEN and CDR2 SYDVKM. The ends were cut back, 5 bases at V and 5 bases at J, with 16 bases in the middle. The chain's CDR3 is CASSIASTGHNEQFF. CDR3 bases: TGTGCCAGCAGTATAGCGTCGACAGGCCACAATGAGCAGTTCTTC.

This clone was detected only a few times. CDR3 nucleotide sequence: TGTGCCAGCTCACCACGTTCTAGCGGGGAAAATGAGCAGTTCTTC. Amino acid sequence: CASSPRSSGENEQFF. The chain has TRBV18 and TRBJ2-1; 9 bases fit TRBD2. This CDR3 is 15 amino acids long. The ends lost 1 base at V and 7 bases at J; junction bases unmatched: 5. Germline CDR1 KGHSH, CDR2 LQKENI.